A single sample is the source of the 9 T cell receptor beta chains below, sequenced in a study of cytomegalovirus exposure and HLA in healthy donors. Produced via immunoSEQ multiplex PCR; TCRdb's table is partial and in-frame only. This sample has 150,000 or so clones, with about nine tenths found just once. Sequencing input: PBMCs. Receptor source: a man younger than 35 in good health and CMV-seropositive.

V gene TRBV9 combines with J gene TRBJ2-1; TRBD1 matches 8 bases. The CDR3 is 16 residues long. Losses at the gene ends were 0 bases for V and 6 bases for J; bases not matched to a gene: 8. Per the germline V gene, CDR1 is SGDLS and CDR2 is YYNGEE. The CDR3 here is CASSVGTGYSLNEQFF. CDR3 DNA sequence: TGTGCCAGCAGCGTAGGGACAGGGTATAGTCTCAATGAGCAGTTCTTC.

The chain joins TRBV29-1 to TRBJ1-2; 8 bases are shared with TRBD1. The ends lost 5 bases at V and 0 bases at J; junction bases unmatched: 5. From germline, CDR1 is SQVTM and CDR2 ANQGSEA. This CDR3 is 14 amino acids long. This chain's CDR3 is CSVSGTGSNYGYTF. The CDR3 DNA sequence: TGCAGCGTTTCCGGGACAGGCTCTAACTATGGCTACACCTTC.

The chain has TRBV7-9 and TRBJ1-1, with D maybe TRBD1 (6 bases). This CDR3 region has 15 residues. The V gene's germline CDR1 is SEHNR and CDR2 FQNEAQ (reference sequence). The V end was cut by 1 base, the J end by 7 bases, with 16 bases between. The CDR3 DNA is TGTGCCAGCAGCTTAGTGGGGGACAAGGTCATTGAAGCTTTCTTT. As protein: CASSLVGDKVIEAFF.

The V gene is TRBV20-1, the J gene TRBJ1-2; D possibly corresponds to TRBD1 (5 bases). V was shortened by 3 bases and J by 5 bases, with 7 bases between the two germline ends. CDR3 size: 11 residues. Germline CDR1 DFQATT, CDR2 SNEGSKA (reference sequence). In nucleotides, the CDR3 is TGCAGTGCTAGCAGGGATTATGGCTACACCTTC. It is translated as CSASRDYGYTF.

The V call is TRBV6-5, the J call TRBJ2-7; D uncertain. Germline V gives CDR1 MNHEY, CDR2 SVGAGI. This CDR3 has 13 residues. Trimming removed 9 bases at V and 6 bases at J, with 18 bases between. CDR3 coding DNA: TGTGCCAGTCGGAACGGCAGGATGGGCGAGCAGTACTTC. It codes for CASRNGRMGEQYF.

The J gene is TRBJ2-7, the V gene TRBV5-8; D is ambiguous. V was trimmed by 2 bases and J by 4 bases, leaving 19 bases between them. Germline V gene data show CDR1 as SGHTS and CDR2 as YDEGEE. The CDR3 runs 16 residues. The CDR3 nucleotides are TGTGCCAGCAGCTTTCTCCTCAACACCGATTCTTACGAGCAGTACTTC. This translates into CASSFLLNTDSYEQYF.

The V call is TRBV4-3, the J call TRBJ2-7; 7 nucleotides match TRBD2. V shed 4 bases and J 0 bases; nucleotides not matched to a gene: 0. The CDR3 is 13 residues long. CDR1 and CDR2 (germline): LGHNA, YSLEER. The CDR3 nucleotides read TGCGCCAGCAGCCCGGGAGGCTCCTACGAGCAGTACTTC. Translated: CASSPGGSYEQYF.

This rearrangement joins TRBV11-2 to TRBJ1-2, with D perhaps matching TRBD1 (6 bases). V lost 5 bases, J lost 7 bases, and 11 bases lay in between. This CDR3 region has 12 residues. Germline V gene data show CDR1 as SGHAT and CDR2 as FQNNGV. The CDR3 loop reads CASSNRGGGYTF. The CDR3 region has the DNA TGTGCCAGCAGCAATCGAGGGGGTGGCTACACCTTC.

This chain connects TRBV7-2 to TRBJ1-2, with D maybe TRBD1 (5 bases). V was shortened by 4 bases and J by 4 bases, with 7 bases between the two germline ends. Germline assignment: CDR1 SGHTA and CDR2 FQGNSA. This CDR3 is 12 amino acids long. CDR3 loop: CASSSGVYGYTF. The DNA for the CDR3 is TGTGCCAGCAGCTCGGGGGTCTATGGCTACACCTTC.